Presented here are 20 T cell receptor beta chains from one specimen sequenced in a study of blood T cell repertoires in COVID-19. Assay used: immunoSEQ multiplex PCR; TCRdb lists only in-frame clones, some missing. The sample has 120,000 to 150,000 clones, around 86% seen once. Material: peripheral blood. The receptors shown here come from a man aged 50 to 60 who had recovered from COVID-19.

Only one count was recorded for this clone. The rearrangement joins TRBV29-1 to TRBJ2-2; 8 nucleotides agree with TRBD1. Germline values: CDR1 SQVTM, CDR2 ANQGSEA. The V segment lost 7 bases and the J segment 3 bases; nucleotides outside the gene matches: 7. This CDR3 has 14 amino acids. In DNA, the CDR3 is TGCAGCGCCCAGACAGGGGTGGACACCGGGGAGCTGTTTTTT. This translates into CSAQTGVDTGELFF.

This chain links TRBV5-1 with TRBJ1-1, with 8 nucleotides matching TRBD1. Germline CDR1 SGHRS, CDR2 YFSETQ. This CDR3 contains 16 residues. V lost 0 bases to trimming and J lost 4 bases; unmatched junction nucleotides: 8. CDR3 DNA sequence: TGCGCCAGCAGCTTGGAGGCCAGGGGGCTGGGCACTGAAGCTTTCTTT. Protein: CASSLEARGLGTEAFF.

This clone has a single count. This sequence joins TRBV12-3 or TRBV12-4 and TRBJ1-2; D remains unclear. The V and J ends lost 1 base and 7 bases respectively, with 10 bases between them. The CDR3 spans 13 residues. CDR3 protein: CASSLDGKAGYTF. CDR3 in DNA: TGTGCCAGCAGTTTAGACGGGAAAGCTGGCTACACCTTC.

The table lists this clone with a few counts. The rearrangement uses TRBV15 and TRBJ1-1, with D perhaps matching TRBD1 (5 bases). The CDR3 length is 14 residues. V was clipped by 7 bases and J by 3 bases, with 15 bases between them. The germline gives CDR1 LNHNV, CDR2 YYDKDF (reference sequence). The CDR3 region has the DNA TGTGCCACCATAGAGACAGTCTCACACACTGAAGCTTTCTTT. Translating it yields CATIETVSHTEAFF.

This chain joins TRBV7-9 and TRBJ2-1; 12 positions agree with TRBD1. J gave up 7 bases and V 5 bases, and 6 bases lay outside the gene matches. The germline CDR1 and CDR2 sequences are SEHNR and FQNEAQ (reference sequence). The CDR3 covers 15 residues. CDR3: CASSLGQGAQNEQFF. In DNA form, the CDR3 reads TGTGCCAGCAGCCTGGGACAGGGGGCGCAGAATGAGCAGTTCTTC.

The chain carries TRBV5-1 and TRBJ2-5; D is possibly TRBD2 (5 bases). The CDR3 covers 14 residues. The germline V gene encodes CDR1 SGHRS and CDR2 YFSETQ. V lost 1 base and J 4 bases, leaving 11 bases between the germline ends. CDR3 DNA sequence: TGCGCCAGCAGCTTGTTGCTAGCAGGAGAGACCCAGTACTTC. Protein product: CASSLLLAGETQYF.

CDR3 DNA: TGTGCCAGCAGTTTAGTTGCGTACGAGCAGTACTTC. Translation: CASSLVAYEQYF. V is TRBV12-3 or TRBV12-4 and J is TRBJ2-7, with D hard to call. The V end lost 1 base, the J end lost 4 bases, and 5 bases lay between the germline ends. This CDR3 contains 12 residues.

This chain links TRBV6-2 or TRBV6-3 with TRBJ1-1; D call uncertain. The germline CDR1 and CDR2 sequences are MNHEY and SVGEGT. Between the trimmed V and J ends, which lost 2 bases and 11 bases, there was a span of 9 bases. The CDR3 has 11 amino acids. CDR3: CASSYPTGAFF. CDR3 nucleotide sequence: TGTGCCAGCAGTTACCCCACCGGGGCTTTCTTT.

The chain recombines TRBV18 with TRBJ2-7; the match to TRBD1 covers 12 bases. The CDR3 has 14 residues. Germline CDR1 is KGHSH and CDR2 is LQKENI. With 3 bases clipped from V and 8 bases from J, the junction kept 5 bases outside the gene matches. In DNA form, the CDR3 reads TGTGCCAGCTCACCTGGGACAGGGGGCGAGAAGCAGTACTTC. Protein: CASSPGTGGEKQYF.

The chain joins TRBV7-6 to TRBJ2-5; 10 bases are shared with TRBD2. CDR1 is SGHVS, CDR2 FNYEAQ, per germline. V lost 5 bases, J lost 5 bases, and 11 bases stayed unmatched. This CDR3 has 16 residues. The CDR3 region has the DNA TGTGCCAGCAGCCAACCCGGGTCTAGCGGGGGTGAGACCCAGTACTTC. This gives the protein CASSQPGSSGGETQYF.

The chain links TRBV2 to TRBJ2-1, with D possibly TRBD2 on 6 matching bases. This CDR3 is built from 15 residues. Between the trimmed V and J ends, which lost 4 bases and 0 bases, there was a span of 10 bases. Germline assignment: CDR1 SNHLY and CDR2 FYNNEI. CDR3 region: CASSGEASSYNEQFF. The DNA for the CDR3 is TGTGCCAGCAGTGGGGAGGCCAGCTCCTACAATGAGCAGTTCTTC.

The V call is TRBV2, the J call TRBJ1-5; 7 bases map to TRBD1. Looked up from germline, CDR1 is SNHLY and CDR2 is FYNNEI. The CDR3 spans 14 residues. V trimming: 5 bases; J trimming: 6 bases; junction bases outside the gene matches: 7. The CDR3 sequence: CASSSPTGPQPQHF. As DNA, the CDR3 is TGTGCCAGCAGTAGCCCGACAGGGCCTCAGCCCCAGCATTTT.

The J gene is TRBJ2-7, the V gene TRBV25-1; 7 bases map to TRBD1. Unmatched junction bases numbered 11, after V lost 3 bases and J lost 3 bases. The CDR3 has 16 amino acids. Germline CDR1 reads MGHDK; CDR2 reads SYGVNS. CDR3 loop: CASSDPATGENYEQYF. As DNA, the CDR3 is TGTGCCAGCAGTGATCCGGCCACAGGGGAAAACTACGAGCAGTACTTC.

CDR3 protein: CASSQSTVTGRNYGYTF. In nucleotides, the CDR3 is TGTGCCAGCAGCCAATCTACGGTAACGGGGAGGAACTATGGCTACACCTTC. This chain joins TRBV16 and TRBJ1-2, with no clear D. Deletions cut 0 bases from V and 2 bases from J, with 16 bases between. CDR1 is KGHSY, CDR2 FQNENV, per germline. There are 17 residues in the CDR3.

This clone was recorded only once. The J gene is TRBJ1-3, the V gene TRBV5-5, with D perhaps TRBD1 (5 bases). The germline V gene encodes CDR1 SGHKS and CDR2 YYEKEE (reference sequence). The CDR3 length is 13 residues. The V end lost 2 bases, the J end lost 6 bases, and 9 bases lay between the germline ends. CDR3 bases: TGTGCCAGCAGCTTCGGAGGGGAAAACACCATATATTTT. Amino acid sequence: CASSFGGENTIYF.

The genes are TRBV11-3 and TRBJ2-3; D is perhaps TRBD1 (6 bases). Germline-derived CDR1 and CDR2 are SGHNT and YENEEA. The CDR3 has 15 amino acids. Trimming stripped 3 bases from V and 0 bases from J, with 10 bases between. Written as DNA, the CDR3 is TGTGCCAGCAGCTTCCAAGGACAGAGCACAGATACGCAGTATTTT. Encoded protein: CASSFQGQSTDTQYF.

The chain employs TRBV6-5 and TRBJ1-5; TRBD1 might be the D (6 bases). The V and J ends lost 6 bases and 0 bases respectively, with 9 bases between them. The CDR3 spans 14 residues. Germline lookup yields CDR1 MNHEY and CDR2 SVGAGI. This CDR3 reads CASRNRDSNQPQHF. The CDR3 coding sequence is TGTGCCAGCAGAAACAGGGATAGCAATCAGCCCCAGCATTTT.

In this sample, this clone turned up a few times. This CDR3 is also generated by other DNA sequences in the sample. This chain connects TRBV9 to TRBJ1-1; TRBD1 might be the D (6 bases). Germline V gene lookup returns CDR1 SGDLS and CDR2 YYNGEE. This CDR3 has 15 residues. The V end was cut by 1 base, the J end by 0 bases, with 10 bases between. This chain's CDR3 is CASSVQGQMNTEAFF. Here the CDR3 DNA reads TGTGCCAGCAGCGTACAGGGGCAAATGAACACTGAAGCTTTCTTT.

In nucleotides, the CDR3 is TGCGCCAGCAGGCACACAGGGTCGAAAGAGACCCAGTACTTC. It specifies CASRHTGSKETQYF. The rearrangement links TRBV5-1 to TRBJ2-5; D possibly corresponds to TRBD1 (6 bases). Trimming removed 5 bases from V and 3 bases from J, with 14 bases in between. The CDR3 covers 14 residues. Looked up from germline, CDR1 is SGHRS and CDR2 is YFSETQ. Variable domain in full (rest from reference TRBV5-1 and TRBJ2-5): KAGVTQTPRYLIKTRGQQVTLSCSPISGHRSVSWYQQTPGQGLQFLFEYFSETQRNKGNFPGRFSGRQFSNSRSEMNVSTLELGDSALYLCASRHTGSKETQYFGPGTRLLVL.

The genes are TRBV3-1 (or the pseudogene TRBV3-2) and TRBJ1-2, with TRBD1 identical over 9 bases. CDR3 length: 16 amino acids. Germline CDR1 reads LGHDT; CDR2 reads YNNKEL (reference sequence). After removal of 0 bases from V and 7 bases from J, the junction contained 9 bases not matched to a gene. CDR3 nucleotides: TGTGCCAGCAGCCAAGATGGACAGCGGGACAGGGTTGGCTACACCTTC. Protein: CASSQDGQRDRVGYTF.